Following are 30 T cell receptor beta chains from one sample sequenced in a study of regulatory T cells in long-lasting Graves disease (dated by TCRdb to the early 2020s). Library method: multiplex PCR. Instrument used: Illumina HiSeq 4000. CDR3 regions were amplified by Arm-PCR with iRepertoire HTBI primers to construct TCR beta libraries. TCRdb trimmed the raw reads at Q25, called clones with MiXCR and kept productive beta chains. Identical CDR3 protein sequences are pooled into one entry, listed with their most common genes and DNA. This sample gives some 410,000 distinct CDR3 sequences in total; less than 20% of them show up just once. The ten largest clones take up around a tenth of the sample. The meaning of the sample's time point label: newly diagnosed GD, antithyroid drugs for less than 3 months. RNA was extracted from PBMCs in TRIzol for both TCR sequencing and RNA sequencing. These data were also filed under a second study, of T cells in Graves' hyperthyroidism and ophthalmopathy.

Material: peripheral blood mononuclear cells (PBMCs), obtained at new diagnosis, from a patient treated with antithyroid drugs. The receptors were sampled from a woman in her twenties or thirties with Graves disease. Donor details come from another sample of the same person, matched by shared clones.

Ten or more counts support this clonotype. The chain is built from TRBV2 and TRBJ1-4; possibly TRBD1 for D (6 bases). Between the trimmed V and J ends, which lost 4 bases and 0 bases, there was a span of 9 bases. The CDR3 has 15 amino acids. The germline CDR1 and CDR2 sequences are SNHLY and FYNNEI. This CDR3 reads CASSGRTATNEKLFF. The CDR3 nucleotides read TGTGCCAGCAGTGGTAGGACAGCAACTAATGAAAAACTGTTTTTT. Looking up the rest from reference TRBV2 and TRBJ1-4 gives the full variable domain: EPEVTQTPSHQVTQMGQEVILRCVPISNHLYFYWYRQILGQKVEFLVSFYNNEISEKSEIFDDQFSVERPDGSNFTLKIRSTKLEDSAMYFCASSGRTATNEKLFFGSGTQLSVL.

In its sample, this clonotype was seen many times. The gene calls are TRBV7-9 and TRBJ2-3, with D tentatively TRBD1 or TRBD2 (5 bases each). Germline values: CDR1 SEHNR, CDR2 FQNEAQ (reference sequence). The CDR3 loop spans 15 amino acids. V lost 2 bases and J lost 6, with 15 bases in between. The CDR3 coding sequence is TGTGCCAGCAGCTTAAATGCGGGTGGGGCCGATACGCAGTATTTT. Translated, it gives CASSLNAGGADTQYF.

This clonotype has ten or more counts. This sequence joins TRBV28 and TRBJ1-1; TRBD1 agrees at 8 bases. The CDR3 is made up of 15 amino acids. Germline CDR1 MDHEN, CDR2 SYDVKM. V lost 8 bases, J lost 0 bases, and 8 bases stayed unmatched. CDR3 residues: CASGTGGSMNTEAFF. The CDR3 DNA reads as TGTGCCAGCGGGACAGGAGGGAGCATGAACACTGAAGCTTTCTTT. The entire variable domain, with the rest obtained from reference TRBV28 and TRBJ1-1, is as follows: DVKVTQSSRYLVKRTGEKVFLECVQDMDHENMFWYRQDPGLGLRLIYFSYDVKMKEKGDIPEGYSVSREKKERFSLILESASTNQTSMYLCASGTGGSMNTEAFFGQGTRLTVV.

This clonotype was recorded many times. The chain uses TRBV6-1 and TRBJ1-2; a possible D gene is TRBD1 (5 bases). V lost 9 bases to trimming and J lost 5 bases, with 13 bases between them. Germline V gives CDR1 MNHNS, CDR2 SASEGT. This CDR3 has 12 residues. CDR3 in DNA: TGTGCCAGATATACAGGAGAATATGGCTACACCTTC. Translated, it gives CARYTGEYGYTF.

This clonotype occurred many times. This chain uses TRBV27 with TRBJ2-1; 7 bases are shared with TRBD2. The junction had 9 bases not matched to a gene; V was cut back by 2 bases and J by 8 bases. In germline, CDR1 is MNHEY, CDR2 SMNVEV (reference sequence). CDR3 length equals 15 residues. The CDR3 loop is CASSLGLAAVDEQFF. CDR3 sequence (DNA): TGTGCCAGCAGTTTAGGGCTAGCGGCCGTGGATGAGCAGTTCTTC.

This clonotype has a count of ten or more. V is TRBV2 and J is TRBJ2-2; D gene uncertain. V lost 1 base, J lost 3 bases, and 9 bases lay in between. The CDR3 runs to 15 residues. Germline-derived CDR1 and CDR2 are SNHLY and FYNNEI. The CDR3 DNA follows: TGTGCCAGCAGTGAAGGGCGCAGCCACACCGGGGAGCTGTTTTTT. This gives the protein CASSEGRSHTGELFF.

Only a few counts were recorded for this clonotype. The chain uses TRBV29-1 and TRBJ2-1; TRBD1 matches at 11 bases. This CDR3 is 14 amino acids long. CDR1 and CDR2 from the germline V gene are SQVTM and ANQGSEA. After removal of 3 bases from V and 7 bases from J, the junction contained 5 bases not matched to a gene. Here the CDR3 reads CSVDGQGAFNEQFF. CDR3 DNA sequence: TGCAGCGTTGACGGACAGGGGGCTTTTAATGAGCAGTTCTTC.

This clonotype was counted between two and nine times. The chain joins TRBV28 to TRBJ2-1; TRBD1 might be the D (6 bases). Trimming took off 6 bases at V and 11 bases at J, with 17 bases between the two ends. Germline V gene sequence: CDR1 MDHEN, CDR2 SYDVKM. This CDR3 contains 13 residues. CDR3 amino acids: CASRHTGTVKQFF. CDR3 in DNA: TGTGCCAGCAGGCACACAGGGACGGTTAAGCAGTTCTTC. Based on the CDR3 plus reference TRBV28 and TRBJ2-1, the full variable domain is DVKVTQSSRYLVKRTGEKVFLECVQDMDHENMFWYRQDPGLGLRLIYFSYDVKMKEKGDIPEGYSVSREKKERFSLILESASTNQTSMYLCASRHTGTVKQFFGPGTRLTVL.

This clonotype was seen many times. The chain links TRBV20-1 to TRBJ2-5, with 8 nucleotides matching TRBD2. CDR3 length: 17 amino acids. J gave up 5 bases and V 0 bases, and 14 bases lay outside the gene matches. The germline CDR1 and CDR2 sequences are DFQATT and SNEGSKA (reference sequence). The CDR3 sequence: CSARDARIATSVETQYF. CDR3 nucleotides: TGCAGTGCTAGAGATGCCAGAATCGCGACTAGCGTCGAGACCCAGTACTTC.

In its sample, this clonotype was seen many times. The rearrangement joins TRBV24-1 to TRBJ2-1; 7 nucleotides align to TRBD2. Trimming cost V 6 bases and J 2 bases; bases outside gene matches: 6. Germline-derived CDR1 and CDR2 are KGHDR and SFDVKD. The CDR3 sequence is 15 residues long. The CDR3 here is CATSSRLATYNEQFF. The CDR3 coding sequence is TGTGCCACCAGTTCGCGACTAGCTACCTACAATGAGCAGTTCTTC.

This clonotype was recorded many times. The genes are TRBV3-1 and TRBJ2-7; D is undetermined. The V end was cut by 4 bases, the J end by 4 bases, with 11 bases between. This CDR3 has 13 residues. Germline CDR1 reads LGHDT; CDR2 reads YNNKEL (reference sequence). The chain's CDR3 is CASSPGPEYEQYF. The DNA for the CDR3 is TGTGCCAGCAGCCCCGGCCCGGAGTACGAGCAGTACTTC.

This clonotype was recorded many times. The chain recombines TRBV20-1 with TRBJ1-1, with a weak D call TRBD1 (5 bases). Germline lookup yields CDR1 DFQATT and CDR2 SNEGSKA (reference sequence). V was cut by 6 bases and J by 1 base, with 9 bases left in between. The CDR3 is made up of 12 amino acids. The CDR3 spells CSATTGNTEAFF. The CDR3 DNA is TGCAGTGCCACCACAGGGAACACTGAAGCTTTCTTT.

This clonotype has ten or more counts. This sequence joins TRBV5-1 and TRBJ1-1; tentatively, D is TRBD1 (5 bases). The V end was cut by 0 bases, the J end by 11 bases, with 14 bases between. The length of the CDR3 is 13 residues. Germline V gene lookup returns CDR1 SGHRS and CDR2 YFSETQ. In DNA form, the CDR3 reads TGCGCCAGCAGCTTGGCGTGGGGGGGTTCGGCTTTCTTT. This translates into CASSLAWGGSAFF.

This clonotype was counted many times. The chain employs TRBV5-1 and TRBJ2-1; D ambiguous. The CDR3 is 13 amino acids. From germline, CDR1 is SGHRS and CDR2 YFSETQ. The ends were cut back, 1 base at V and 6 bases at J, with 8 bases in the middle. Written as DNA, the CDR3 is TGCGCCAGCAGCTTGCTCGCGTCCAATGAGCAGTTCTTC. Translating gives CASSLLASNEQFF.

This clonotype showed up just a few times. The chain employs TRBV20-1 and TRBJ2-7; 10 bases align to TRBD2. This CDR3 has 16 residues. Germline V CDR1 and CDR2: DFQATT, SNEGSKA (reference sequence). The J segment lost 2 bases and the V segment lost 7 bases, leaving 14 bases of the junction unmatched. The CDR3 region has the DNA TGCAGTGTTATAGGGCTAGCGGGAGCTATGGCCTACGAGCAGTACTTC. Its translation: CSVIGLAGAMAYEQYF.

This clonotype was counted ten times or more. The chain uses TRBV6-1 and TRBJ1-1; TRBD1 matches 7 bases. This CDR3 contains 14 residues. The V and J ends lost 6 bases and 3 bases, in that order; junction bases with no gene match: 7. Germline V lookup: CDR1 MNHNS, CDR2 SASEGT. CDR3 nucleotide sequence: TGTGCCAGCAGACAGGGGAGGAGGTACACTGAAGCTTTCTTT. This translates into CASRQGRRYTEAFF.

This clonotype has just a few counts. The chain couples TRBV2 to TRBJ1-1; the match to TRBD1 covers 11 bases. The CDR3 has 14 residues. V was clipped by 4 bases and J by 9 bases; unmatched bases: 7. Germline V gives CDR1 SNHLY, CDR2 FYNNEI. The CDR3 spells CASSGTGTGGKAFF. Written as DNA, the CDR3 is TGTGCCAGCAGTGGGACCGGGACAGGGGGAAAAGCTTTCTTT.

This clonotype was found many times. The chain couples TRBV7-8 to TRBJ1-5; TRBD1 is a possible D gene (5 bases). V was shortened by 5 bases and J by 5 bases, with 19 bases between the two germline ends. This CDR3 is built from 16 residues. Germline V lookup: CDR1 SGHVS, CDR2 FQNEAQ. In nucleotides, the CDR3 is TGTGCCAGCAGCCCCCGAACAGGTAGGGGTGATCAGCCCCAGCATTTT. Its protein product is CASSPRTGRGDQPQHF.

This clonotype was detected many times. V usage is TRBV5-1 and J usage is TRBJ1-1, with 7 bases matching TRBD1. Germline CDR1 is SGHRS and CDR2 is YFSETQ. The CDR3 extends over 16 amino acids. Trimming at V came to 0 bases and at J to 4 bases, leaving 9 bases not matched to a gene. CDR3 sequence reads: CASSLATGWLSTEAFF. The CDR3 DNA sequence: TGCGCCAGCAGCTTGGCGACAGGGTGGTTGAGCACTGAAGCTTTCTTT.

This clonotype showed up many times. The chain uses TRBV6-1 and TRBJ2-7; D is undetermined. V was trimmed by 10 bases and J by 4 bases, leaving 11 bases between them. This CDR3 is built from 11 residues. Per germline, CDR1 MNHNS and CDR2 SASEGT. The CDR3 sequence is CATRTSYEQYF. CDR3 sequence (DNA): TGTGCCACCAGAACCTCTTACGAGCAGTACTTC.

This clonotype was observed many times. V usage is TRBV28 and J usage is TRBJ1-2; D gene uncertain. Trimming took off 2 bases at V and 4 bases at J, with 14 bases between the two ends. Germline V gene sequence: CDR1 MDHEN, CDR2 SYDVKM. This CDR3 is 15 amino acids long. CDR3 region: CASSLETVRSYGYTF. The CDR3 DNA reads TGTGCCAGCAGTTTAGAAACAGTTCGCAGCTATGGCTACACCTTC.

This clonotype was recorded many times. The chain recombines TRBV5-1 with TRBJ2-1; D may be TRBD2 (5 bases). This CDR3 has 16 amino acids. Trimming cost V 3 bases and J 0 bases, with 13 bases left between them. In germline, CDR1 is SGHRS, CDR2 YFSETQ. The CDR3 region is CASSSGDYFSYNEQFF. The CDR3 coding sequence is TGCGCCAGCAGCTCTGGAGACTATTTCTCCTACAATGAGCAGTTCTTC.

The rearrangement joins TRBV6-2 or TRBV6-3 to TRBJ2-6, with 7 nucleotides matching TRBD2. Germline assignment: CDR1 MNHEY and CDR2 SVGEGT. J lost 3 bases, V lost 2 bases, and 4 bases had no gene match. This CDR3 is 16 amino acids long. CDR3 bases: TGTGCCAGCAGTTACGAGTGGGAGGGTGGGGCCAACGTCCTGACTTTC. Encoded protein: CASSYEWEGGANVLTF.

CDR3 in amino acids: CASSLSPGGPKNNEQFF. DNA for the CDR3: TGTGCCAGCAGCTTAAGCCCCGGGGGCCCGAAAAACAATGAGCAGTTCTTC. This chain uses TRBV7-9 with TRBJ2-1; possibly TRBD1 or TRBD2 for D (6 bases each). Trimming stripped 2 bases from V and 5 bases from J, with 19 bases between. CDR3 length equals 17 residues. Germline CDR1 is SEHNR and CDR2 is FQNEAQ (reference sequence). Using reference TRBV7-9 and TRBJ2-1 for the parts outside the CDR3, the full variable domain is DTGVSQNPRHKITKRGQNVTFRCDPISEHNRLYWYRQTLGQGPEFLTYFQNEAQLEKSRLLSDRFSAERPKGSFSTLEIQRTEQGDSAMYLCASSLSPGGPKNNEQFFGPGTRLTVL.

This clonotype was seen a few times. This chain links TRBV20-1 with TRBJ1-5; TRBD1 aligns across 8 bases. The CDR3 is made up of 15 amino acids. The V gene's germline CDR1 is DFQATT and CDR2 SNEGSKA (reference sequence). V gave up 5 bases and J gave up 4 bases; unmatched junction bases: 10. This chain's CDR3 is CSAHDRGDRNQPQHF. The CDR3 nucleotides are TGCAGTGCTCACGACAGGGGAGACCGGAATCAGCCCCAGCATTTT.

In its sample, this clonotype was seen many times. The rearrangement joins TRBV27 to TRBJ1-1; D gene unclear. The CDR3 sequence is 13 residues long. The germline V gene encodes CDR1 MNHEY and CDR2 SMNVEV (reference sequence). V was cut by 2 bases and J by 1 base, with 5 bases left in between. The CDR3 DNA sequence: TGTGCCAGCAGTTTAACACGGAACACTGAAGCTTTCTTT. Protein: CASSLTRNTEAFF.

For this clonotype: The junction departs from the called germline gene at one end, perhaps through a read error. This rearrangement joins TRBV20-1 to TRBJ1-4; 7 nucleotides line up with TRBD1. The length of the CDR3 is 14 residues. CDR1 is DFQATT and CDR2 is SNEGSKA in the germline V gene (reference sequence). CDR3 in DNA: TGCAGTGCTAGAGGCGACAGGGAGGATGAAGAACTGTTTTTT. This translates into CSARGDREDEELFF.

This clonotype was recorded a few times. This sequence joins TRBV27 and TRBJ2-1, with TRBD2 identical over 7 bases. This CDR3 is built from 15 residues. J lost 6 bases, V lost 3 bases, and 8 bases had no gene match. CDR1 and CDR2 from the germline V gene are MNHEY and SMNVEV (reference sequence). The CDR3 nucleotides read TGTGCCAGCAGTTTTTCGGGAGGCTCCACCAATGAGCAGTTCTTC. Its protein is CASSFSGGSTNEQFF.

A note on this clonotype: An end of the junction does not agree with germline; a read error may underlie this. The genes are TRBV5-1 and TRBJ1-2; possibly TRBD1 for D (6 bases). The length of the CDR3 is 14 residues. The V gene's germline CDR1 is SGHRS and CDR2 YFSETQ. The CDR3 nucleotides read TGCGCCAGCACCCCGGACAGACAGACAAATGGCTGCACCTTC. Translation gives CASTPDRQTNGCTF.

Only a few counts were recorded for this clonotype. This chain uses TRBV20-1 with TRBJ1-5; TRBD1 matches 9 bases. CDR1 DFQATT and CDR2 SNEGSKA come from the germline V gene (reference sequence). This CDR3 is 14 amino acids long. With 3 bases clipped from V and 3 bases from J, the junction kept 3 bases outside the gene matches. CDR3 sequence (DNA): TGCAGTGCTAGTGGGACAGGGCTCAATCAGCCCCAGCATTTT. Translated, it gives CSASGTGLNQPQHF.